This record covers a single T cell receptor beta chain. Its antigen is not identified. The V end was cut by 6 bases, the J end by 6 bases, with 14 bases between. Per the germline V gene, CDR1 is LNHDA and CDR2 is SQIVND (reference sequence). CDR3 size: 13 residues. The sample comes from a study of cytomegalovirus exposure and HLA in healthy donors. Broader study findings: Researchers reported that three CMV-associated chains were confirmed in vitro as CMV antigen-specific. Researchers reported in a later analysis that a missense DCLRE1C variant was tied to TCR beta V- and J-gene trimming. Most subjects had HLA-A and HLA-B alleles reportedly predicted accurately by TCR beta sequences. Most CMV-associated TCR beta chains appeared HLA-restricted in a later analysis.

13 Jbeta primers and 60 Vbeta primers were used for the PCR. Produced via immunoSEQ multiplex PCR; TCRdb's table is partial and in-frame only. The sample yields some 160,000 clones, 70% to 80% seen once. Sequencing was done on a sample of PBMCs. The TCR sequence derives from a man aged 35 to 55 in good health and CMV-seronegative. The chain couples TRBV19 to TRBJ1-2, with D possibly TRBD1 on 5 matching bases. CDR3 in amino acids: CASSMGGVDGYTF. As DNA, the CDR3 is TGTGCCAGTAGCATGGGGGGTGTGGATGGCTACACCTTC.